Listed here are 19 T cell receptor beta chains from one sample, sequenced in a study of shared clonotypes between healthy human individuals (dated by TCRdb to about 2020). The library was made by the immunoSEQ multiplex PCR assay. TCRdb stores this immuneACCESS table with in-frame sequences only. Part of the clones is absent; in the studies checked, under half of the shortfall reflects unresolved V genes, and no reason is known for the rest. This sample gives some 1 million clones in total; 75% of them show up just once. The ten largest clones capture around 1.5% of the sample. Sequenced input: memory CD4+ T cells sorted from blood. The cell subset or site label of this sample denotes: CD45RA-negative fraction. These receptors all stem from a young man in good health.

This chain connects TRBV7-9 to TRBJ2-7; the D gene is possibly TRBD2 (5 bases). This CDR3 contains 14 residues. V dropped 3 bases and J dropped 4 bases, with 13 bases sitting between them. Germline V CDR1 and CDR2: SEHNR, FQNEAQ (reference sequence). CDR3 loop: CASSFARTQYEQYF. The CDR3 DNA reads as TGTGCCAGCAGCTTTGCCAGGACTCAATACGAGCAGTACTTC.

This clone was detected ten times or more. V gene TRBV2 combines with J gene TRBJ1-4; tentatively, D is TRBD1 (5 bases). Germline CDR1 and CDR2: SNHLY and FYNNEI. V lost 10 bases to trimming and J lost 5 bases, with 14 bases between them. This CDR3 contains 13 residues. CDR3 sequence (DNA): TGTGCCACCACCAGGGTGATAAATGAAAAACTGTTTTTT. It specifies CATTRVINEKLFF.

This clone was found a few times. V gene TRBV10-1 combines with J gene TRBJ2-5; 8 positions match TRBD2. This CDR3 is built from 16 residues. Germline lookup yields CDR1 WNHNN and CDR2 SYGVQD (reference sequence). J lost 5 bases, V lost 2 bases, and 10 bases had no gene match. As DNA, the CDR3 is TGCGCCAGCAGTGAGGAAACTAGCGGCCCTTGGGAGACCCAGTACTTC. The encoded protein is CASSEETSGPWETQYF.

A note on this clone: This is likely an artifact of a read error, given a far larger clone one base away. This chain connects TRBV5-1 to TRBJ1-1; no clear D. The germline V gene has CDR1 SGHRS and CDR2 YFSETQ. The CDR3 is 12 residues long. CDR3 sequence: CAGSTANTEAFF. Written as DNA, the CDR3 is TGCGCCGGCAGTACGGCGAACACTGAAGCTTTCTTT.

The gene calls are TRBV28 and TRBJ2-5, with unresolved D. Looked up from germline, CDR1 is MDHEN and CDR2 is SYDVKM. V was pared by 5 bases and J by 4 bases, with 5 bases between. The CDR3 is made up of 11 amino acids. CDR3 nucleotides: TGTGCCAGCAGTCACACAGAGACCCAGTACTTC. Its translation is CASSHTETQYF.

In DNA form, the CDR3 reads TGTGCCAGCAGCAAGATAAAACAGGGACAGATGGGACTAGCGGGGATTTACGAGCAGTACTTC. Its protein product is CASSKIKQGQMGLAGIYEQYF. The V gene is TRBV27, the J gene TRBJ2-7, with 13 bases that match TRBD2. The CDR3 runs 21 residues. J gave up 4 bases and V 6 bases, and 24 bases lay outside the gene matches. Germline V CDR1 and CDR2: MNHEY, SMNVEV (reference sequence).

This rearrangement joins TRBV19 to TRBJ2-5; TRBD2 is a possible D gene (7 bases). V lost 6 bases, J lost 5 bases, and 13 bases lay in between. This CDR3 region has 13 residues. From germline, CDR1 is LNHDA and CDR2 SQIVND (reference sequence). The CDR3 sequence is CASREGGMETQYF. The CDR3 coding sequence is TGTGCCAGTAGGGAGGGGGGGATGGAGACCCAGTACTTC.

This clone was seen only a few times. The chain carries TRBV25-1 and TRBJ2-2; D might be TRBD2 (5 bases). Germline V gene sequence: CDR1 MGHDK, CDR2 SYGVNS. This CDR3 has 16 residues. V was pared by 4 bases and J by 5 bases, with 17 bases between. In nucleotides, the CDR3 is TGTGCCAGCAGTGGAGGGCCAAAGTCGTCGACCGGGGAGCTGTTTTTT. It codes for CASSGGPKSSTGELFF.

V gene TRBV5-4 combines with J gene TRBJ2-3, with unresolved D. CDR1 and CDR2 from the germline V gene are SGHNT and YYREEE (reference sequence). This CDR3 contains 14 residues. Trimming pared 6 bases from V and 0 bases from J, leaving 11 bases between. In DNA, the CDR3 is TGTGCCAGCACCATTGGATCTAGCACAGATACGCAGTATTTT. Its translation: CASTIGSSTDTQYF.

The chain joins TRBV7-2 to TRBJ2-5, with no clear D. V lost 5 bases and J lost 6, with 22 bases in between. Germline lookup yields CDR1 SGHTA and CDR2 FQGNSA. The CDR3 covers 16 residues. The CDR3 nucleotides read TGTGCCAGCAGCCCCATGGGCCTCGCGGCCAGGAAGACCCAGTACTTC. Translation gives CASSPMGLAARKTQYF.

The chain is built from TRBV5-1 and TRBJ2-1, with TRBD2 matching over 11 bases. The CDR3 has 15 residues. Trimming removed 4 bases from V and 10 bases from J; junction bases left unmatched: 10. Germline CDR1 and CDR2: SGHRS and YFSETQ. CDR3: CASSRLAGGVGEQFF. The CDR3 DNA reads TGCGCCAGCAGCAGGCTAGCGGGAGGAGTAGGGGAGCAGTTCTTC.

This chain connects TRBV6-6 to TRBJ1-5; TRBD1 matches 7 bases. The length of the CDR3 is 16 residues. The trim removed 4 bases at V and 5 bases at J, leaving 11 bases unmatched. Germline V lookup: CDR1 MNHNY, CDR2 SVGAGI (reference sequence). CDR3: CASSSMTGLDHQPQHF. The CDR3 coding sequence is TGTGCCAGCAGTTCCATGACAGGGTTAGACCATCAGCCCCAGCATTTT.

Concerning this clone: Other nucleotide sequences in the sample specify the same CDR3. This rearrangement joins TRBV11-3 to TRBJ2-7; D not resolved. Germline CDR1 is SGHNT and CDR2 is YENEEA. Trimming took off 1 base at V and 0 bases at J, with 7 bases between the two ends. The CDR3 sequence is 14 residues long. In DNA form, the CDR3 reads TGTGCCAGCAGCTTAGGGGGAAGCTCCTACGAGCAGTACTTC. Its translation is CASSLGGSSYEQYF.

This clone was counted between two and nine times. The chain employs TRBV11-2 and TRBJ1-2; weak D call: TRBD1 (6 bases). Germline CDR1 reads SGHAT; CDR2 reads FQNNGV. The ends were cut back, 5 bases at V and 6 bases at J, with 13 bases in the middle. The CDR3 has 13 amino acids. CDR3 loop: CASSIPTGNGYTF. The CDR3 DNA is TGTGCCAGCAGCATCCCGACAGGAAATGGCTACACCTTC.

The chain uses TRBV4-1 and TRBJ2-2; the D is unclear. The germline V gene has CDR1 MGHRA and CDR2 YSYEKL. Trimming removed 1 base from V and 4 bases from J, with 13 bases in between. This CDR3 spans 16 amino acids. CDR3 sequence (DNA): TGCGCCAGCAGCCAAGGCCGTCTGGGCAGCACCGGGGAGCTGTTTTTT. Protein product: CASSQGRLGSTGELFF.

CDR3 region: CASTHRAGTYEQYF. In DNA form, the CDR3 reads TGTGCCAGCACCCACCGGGCCGGAACCTACGAGCAGTACTTC. V and J are TRBV2 and TRBJ2-7; D uncertain. In germline, CDR1 is SNHLY, CDR2 FYNNEI. V gave up 7 bases and J gave up 2 bases, with 15 bases separating them. The CDR3 extends over 14 amino acids.

The chain joins TRBV28 to TRBJ1-2; 7 positions match TRBD1. CDR1 is MDHEN and CDR2 is SYDVKM in the germline V gene. The V segment lost 4 bases and the J segment 4 bases; nucleotides outside the gene matches: 9. The CDR3 loop spans 15 amino acids. Here the CDR3 reads CASSSSGGSVYGYTF. In DNA, the CDR3 is TGTGCCAGCAGTTCCTCAGGGGGTTCGGTCTATGGCTACACCTTC.

V and J are TRBV5-1 and TRBJ2-7; possible D gene TRBD2, 6 bases. The CDR3 loop spans 16 amino acids. The V gene lost 4 bases and the J gene lost 0 bases, with 17 bases spanning the gap. The germline gives CDR1 SGHRS, CDR2 YFSETQ. This CDR3 reads CASSLGGSQNSYEQYF. CDR3 sequence (DNA): TGCGCCAGCAGCCTGGGGGGATCCCAAAACTCCTACGAGCAGTACTTC.

J is TRBJ1-5 and V is TRBV6-4; weak D call: TRBD1 (5 bases). The germline gives CDR1 MRHNA, CDR2 SNTAGT. The CDR3 covers 16 residues. The V end lost 0 bases, the J end lost 7 bases, and 16 bases lay between the germline ends. The DNA for the CDR3 is TGTGCCAGCAGTGACTCAGGAGTGAGGGGAGGCCAGCCCCAGCATTTT. It encodes CASSDSGVRGGQPQHF.